Sequencing of this T cell receptor beta chain was carried out in a study of spatial heterogeneity in lung cancer. Study outcomes and limitations: Tumor mutation count correlated with how many alpha and beta TCRs expanded intratumorally.

Time point of the sample: sample taken at primary tumor resection. Germline assignment: CDR1 MDHEN and CDR2 SYDVKM. V was pared by 8 bases and J by 0 bases, with 20 bases between. This CDR3 region has 16 residues. Concerning this clonotype: Its antigen is undetermined.

TCRdb re-derived calls from the 5' RACE reads in MiXCR, one entry per CDR3 protein. The table includes about 20,000 distinct CDR3 sequences, 15% to 20% detected once. The sample consisted of lung tumor tissue, taken at surgery. The chain combines TRBV28 with TRBJ2-7; TRBD2 might be the D (7 bases). This TCR was recovered from a female donor with early-stage non-small cell lung cancer. CDR3 sequence reads: CASQTAWGGASYEQYF. The CDR3 DNA reads TGTGCCAGCCAAACGGCATGGGGGGGGGCCTCCTACGAGCAGTACTTC.